The present entry profiles one T cell receptor (beta chain) with its context. No antigen is known for it. Some clones are missing from TCRdb's copy, which holds only in-frame ones; the method was immunoSEQ multiplex PCR. Seen here are some 30,000 clones, nearly 90% observed once, and the top ten hold about 6.3%. The data stem from a study of lymphopenia after photon versus proton radiotherapy. The V gene end was trimmed by 6 bases and the J gene end by 3 bases; junction bases not matched to a gene: 8. Germline-derived CDR1 and CDR2 are MDHEN and SYDVKM. The CDR3 sequence is 18 residues long. Points from the study as a whole: Only patients who died were analyzed for survival; proton advantage is unproven.

The specimen was peripheral blood, collected from a patient treated with proton-based radiotherapy. The gene calls are TRBV28 and TRBJ2-2; 15 bases are a match to TRBD2. The TCR originated in a woman aged 65 to 85 with pancreatic cancer. Some clones in this sample may be carry-over from other donors' samples. The CDR3 DNA is TGTGCCAGCAGAGCCGGGACTAGCGGGAGGCGGGACACCGGGGAGCTGTTTTTT. Translated: CASRAGTSGRRDTGELFF.